This T cell receptor (beta chain) was retrieved from a study of shared clonotypes between healthy human individuals (dated by TCRdb to 2019 to 2021). Describing the broader study: Three men and a couple of women, aged 18 to 49 years, made up the cohort. Per donor, three plates each were used for CD4 naive and CD4 memory, two for CD8 naive, and one for CD8 memory. Blood TCR repertoires of five healthy adults were deeply sequenced to estimate repertoire size and the extent of clonotype sharing between individuals. Libraries were prepared and TCR repertoires were sequenced by different laboratories using diverse techniques, in order to increase sequencing depth and limit assay-specific biases. Per donor, leukapheresis produced somewhere between about 0.85 and 10 billion PBMCs. Study-wide conclusions, independent of this receptor: Based on pairwise subsampling, the degree of clonotype sharing among donors was expected to be affected by sequencing depth. When several donors were compared, the shared fraction of clonotypes was about 5.5% for naive CD4, about 4% for naive CD8, about 2.4% for memory CD4, and 0.4% for memory CD8. Sampling was limited to blood, and TCR repertoires in tissue likely differ from TCR repertoires in blood. Rarefaction of sorted-subset datasets indicated incomplete sequencing despite the large sequencing depth. Compared with non-shared clonotypes, the clonotypes found in all four sorted-subset donors had higher generation probabilities. Naive subsets generally had larger estimated clonotype richness than memory subsets did. Because the study included only a small number of donors, the genetic and exposure-history diversity represented was limited.

Of note for this clone: The specificity of this receptor is unknown. Base qualities are not provided; no much larger clone lies one nucleotide away.

The donors were healthy, HIV-negative adults who had no recently reported acute infections or vaccinations. All donors were Caucasian adults living in Nashville, Tennessee, USA. Magnetic negative selection was used to enrich CD4+ T cells, after which naive cells were positively selected on CD45RA and the negative fraction became the memory subset. Blood was collected by leukapheresis, and PBMCs were isolated by Ficoll-Histopaque density gradient centrifugation and then cryopreserved in liquid nitrogen vapor phase. Analytical flow cytometry was used to check the purity and quantity of every magnetically sorted T cell population. Genomic DNA was isolated from every sorted fraction and measured by UV absorbance on a Nanodrop 2000c. Using the deep immunoSEQ assay, multiplex PCR amplified TCR CDR3 regions from genomic DNA. Extracted genomic DNA from each cell subset was spread evenly across all wells of several immunoSEQ 96-well plates, with each plate serving as a replicate. For sorted subsets, 200 to 250 ng of genomic DNA, equivalent to 30,000 or so T cell genomes, went into each replicate PCR. The purified libraries were quantified using a Qubit 3.0 fluorometer, sized with a Bioanalyzer 2100, and then quantified again using the KAPA Library Quantification kit. Each immunoSEQ 96-well plate was sequenced on its own single-read 150-cycle Illumina NextSeq 550 flow cell. The paper's processing steps were these. The immunoSEQ output contained only junctional sequences without quality scores, so filtering could not match that applied to full-length reads. Sequences were annotated with PyIR, a Python wrapper for IgBLAST v1.9, using IMGT germline references to assign V/J genes and CDR3. Reads were filtered out if the reads had weak V/J assignments (E-value above 1e-6), no CDR3, stop codons, out-of-frame junctions, or ambiguous translated residues. V3J clonotypes were defined as sequences sharing an identical inferred V gene, J gene, and CDR3 amino acid sequence. The percentage overlap between two repertoires was calculated by dividing the number of shared unique clonotypes by the size of the smaller repertoire. Repertoire richness was assessed with RTK rarefaction, the Chao1 estimator, and Recon v2.1 estimates of unobserved clonotypes. Generation probabilities were computed with OLGA for all TCRbeta clonotypes obtained by the gDNA method from a few donors. In TCRdb, the immuneACCESS table is reduced to in-frame sequences with V and J assigned. These tables do not hold every clone; where another copy was compared, an unresolved V gene accounts for under half, and the others remain unexplained. V and J calls and clone size come straight from that table; D and trimming were deduced from the DNA. The sample contains 950,000 to 1,300,000 clones, under 80% of them found a single time. The top ten clonotypes cover 1.4% to 1.5% of the sample.

According to the germline V gene, CDR1 reads MNHEY and CDR2 reads SVGAGI. V has 4 bases trimmed and J has 7 bases trimmed; junction bases matching no gene number 9. Its CDR3 holds 16 amino acids, cysteine through phenylalanine. The CDR3 DNA has 48 bases and is translated from base 1. The TCR originated in a man between 18 and 29 years old in good health. The V and J genes are TRBV6-5 and TRBJ2-2, and 10 bases in between align with TRBD2. The source material was memory CD4+ T cells sorted from blood. The sample's cell subset or site label, in plain terms: CD45RA-negative fraction. The CDR3 sequence is CASSLISGGQGGELFF. In nucleotide form, the sequence is TGTGCCAGCAGTTTGATTAGCGGGGGGCAAGGCGGGGAGCTGTTTTTT.